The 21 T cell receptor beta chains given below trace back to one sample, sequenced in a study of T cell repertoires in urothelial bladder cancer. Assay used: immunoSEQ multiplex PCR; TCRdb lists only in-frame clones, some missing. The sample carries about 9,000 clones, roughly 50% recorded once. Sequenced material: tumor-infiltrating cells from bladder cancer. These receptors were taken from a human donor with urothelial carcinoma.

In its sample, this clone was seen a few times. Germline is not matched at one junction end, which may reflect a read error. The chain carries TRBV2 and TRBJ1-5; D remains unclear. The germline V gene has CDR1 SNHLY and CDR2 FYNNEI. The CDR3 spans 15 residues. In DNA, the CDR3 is TGTGCCAGCAGGGAAGACCCGGGAGGCAATCAGCCCCAGCATTTT. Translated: CASREDPGGNQPQHF.

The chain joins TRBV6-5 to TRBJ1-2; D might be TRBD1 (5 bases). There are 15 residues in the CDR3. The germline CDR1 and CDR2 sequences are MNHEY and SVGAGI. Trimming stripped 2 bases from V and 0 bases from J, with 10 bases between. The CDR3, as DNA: TGTGCCAGCAGTTACGGGGGTCTGGCTAACTATGGCTACACCTTC. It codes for CASSYGGLANYGYTF.

DNA of the CDR3: TGTGCCAGCAGCAAGGCGGATACGCAGTATTTT. Translated, it gives CASSKADTQYF. The genes are TRBV14 and TRBJ2-3, with unresolved D. V was clipped by 5 bases and J by 6 bases, with 6 bases between them. The CDR3 is 11 amino acids. The V gene's germline CDR1 is SGHDN and CDR2 FVKESK.

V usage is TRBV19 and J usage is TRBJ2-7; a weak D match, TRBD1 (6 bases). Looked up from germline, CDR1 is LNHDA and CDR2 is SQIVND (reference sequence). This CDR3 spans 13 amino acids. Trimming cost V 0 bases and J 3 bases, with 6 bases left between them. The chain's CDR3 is CASSIDRGYEQYF. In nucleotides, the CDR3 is TGTGCCAGTAGTATAGACAGGGGCTACGAGCAGTACTTC.

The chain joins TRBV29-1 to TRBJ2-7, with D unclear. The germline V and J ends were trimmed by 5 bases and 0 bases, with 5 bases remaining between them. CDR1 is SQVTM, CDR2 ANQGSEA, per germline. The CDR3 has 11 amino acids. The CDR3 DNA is TGCAGCGTTAAGAGCTCCTACGAGCAGTACTTC. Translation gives CSVKSSYEQYF.

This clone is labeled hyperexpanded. The CDR3, as DNA: TGTGCCAGCAGTGAAGGGGCCGGACAGGGGTCCTATGGCTACACCTTC. It specifies CASSEGAGQGSYGYTF. This chain connects TRBV2 to TRBJ1-2, with 9 bases lining up with TRBD1. The V and J ends lost 1 base and 4 bases, in that order; junction bases with no gene match: 7. The length of the CDR3 is 16 residues. CDR1 and CDR2 from the germline V gene are SNHLY and FYNNEI.

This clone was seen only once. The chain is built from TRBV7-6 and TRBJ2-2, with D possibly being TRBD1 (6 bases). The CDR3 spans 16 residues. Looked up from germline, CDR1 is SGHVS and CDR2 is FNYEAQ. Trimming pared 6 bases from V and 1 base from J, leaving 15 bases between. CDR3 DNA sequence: TGTGCCAGCAGTTACCTCAGAGGGGGGAACACCGGGGAGCTGTTTTTT. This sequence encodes CASSYLRGGNTGELFF.

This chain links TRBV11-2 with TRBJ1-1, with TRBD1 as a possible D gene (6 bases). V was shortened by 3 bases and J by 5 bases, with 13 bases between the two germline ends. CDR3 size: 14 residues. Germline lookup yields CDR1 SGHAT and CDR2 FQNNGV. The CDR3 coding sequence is TGTGCCAGCAGCTTTCAAGGTCAGGGGACTGAAGCTTTCTTT. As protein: CASSFQGQGTEAFF.

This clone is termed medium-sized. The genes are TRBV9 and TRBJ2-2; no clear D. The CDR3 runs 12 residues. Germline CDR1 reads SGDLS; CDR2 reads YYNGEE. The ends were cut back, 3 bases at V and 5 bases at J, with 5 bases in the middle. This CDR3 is CASSAITGELFF. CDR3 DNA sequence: TGTGCCAGCAGCGCGATAACCGGGGAGCTGTTTTTT.

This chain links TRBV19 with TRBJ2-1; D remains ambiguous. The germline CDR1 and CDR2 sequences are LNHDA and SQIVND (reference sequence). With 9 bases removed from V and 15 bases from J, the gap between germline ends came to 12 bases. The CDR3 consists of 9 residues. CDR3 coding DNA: TGTGCCAGGGATTCTACGTGGTTCTTC. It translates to CARDSTWFF.

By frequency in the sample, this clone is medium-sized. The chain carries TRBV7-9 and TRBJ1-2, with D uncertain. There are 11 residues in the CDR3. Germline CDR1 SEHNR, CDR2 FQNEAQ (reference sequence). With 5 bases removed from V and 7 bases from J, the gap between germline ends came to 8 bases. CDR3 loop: CASSPNFGYTF. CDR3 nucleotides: TGTGCCAGCAGCCCTAATTTTGGCTACACCTTC.

As DNA, the CDR3 is TGCGCCAGCAGCCAAGATCGTCCGCAATCCTTTGCTTTCTTT. Protein sequence: CASSQDRPQSFAFF. The chain carries TRBV4-1 and TRBJ1-1; D unresolved. CDR3 length: 14 amino acids. V lost 0 bases and J lost 11, with 16 bases in between. CDR1 MGHRA and CDR2 YSYEKL come from the germline V gene.

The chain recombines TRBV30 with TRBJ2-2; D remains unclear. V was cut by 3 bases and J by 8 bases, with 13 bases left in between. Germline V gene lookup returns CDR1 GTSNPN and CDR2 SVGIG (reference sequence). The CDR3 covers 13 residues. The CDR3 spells CAWRVTLAGELFF. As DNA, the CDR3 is TGTGCCTGGAGGGTTACCTTGGCTGGGGAGCTGTTTTTT.

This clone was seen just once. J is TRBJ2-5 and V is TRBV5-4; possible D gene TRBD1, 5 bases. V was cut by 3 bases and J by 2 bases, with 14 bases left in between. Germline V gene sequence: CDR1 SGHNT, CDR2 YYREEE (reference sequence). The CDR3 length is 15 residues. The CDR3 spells CASSSSGRGQETQYF. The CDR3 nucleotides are TGTGCCAGCAGCTCGTCAGGGCGTGGGCAAGAGACCCAGTACTTC.

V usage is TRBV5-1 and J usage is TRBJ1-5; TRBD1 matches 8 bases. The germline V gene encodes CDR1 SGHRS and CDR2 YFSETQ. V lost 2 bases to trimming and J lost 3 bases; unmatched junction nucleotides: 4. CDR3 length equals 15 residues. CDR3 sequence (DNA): TGCGCCAGCAGCTTAACAGGGGGGCCCAATCAGCCCCAGCATTTT. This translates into CASSLTGGPNQPQHF.

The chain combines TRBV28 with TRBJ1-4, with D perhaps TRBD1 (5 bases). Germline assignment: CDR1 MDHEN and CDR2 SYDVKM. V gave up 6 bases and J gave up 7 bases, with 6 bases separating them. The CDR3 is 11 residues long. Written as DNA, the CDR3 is TGTGCCAGCAGGGGGCCTGAAAAACTGTTTTTT. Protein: CASRGPEKLFF.

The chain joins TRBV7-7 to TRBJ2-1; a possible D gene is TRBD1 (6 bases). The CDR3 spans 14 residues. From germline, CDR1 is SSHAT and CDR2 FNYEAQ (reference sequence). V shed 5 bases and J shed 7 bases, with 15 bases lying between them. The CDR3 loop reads CASSPIGQLNEQFF. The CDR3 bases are TGTGCCAGCAGCCCCATCGGACAGCTAAATGAGCAGTTCTTC.

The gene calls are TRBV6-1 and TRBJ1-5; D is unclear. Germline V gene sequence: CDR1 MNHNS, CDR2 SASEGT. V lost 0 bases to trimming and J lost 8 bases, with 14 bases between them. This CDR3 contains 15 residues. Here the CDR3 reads CASSEALRQAEPQHF. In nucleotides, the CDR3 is TGTGCCAGCAGTGAAGCGCTTCGGCAGGCCGAGCCCCAGCATTTT.

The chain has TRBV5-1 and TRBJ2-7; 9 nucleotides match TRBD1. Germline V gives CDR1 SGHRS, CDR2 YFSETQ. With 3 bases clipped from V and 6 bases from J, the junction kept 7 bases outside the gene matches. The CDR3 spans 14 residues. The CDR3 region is CASSWTGETGEQYF. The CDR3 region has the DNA TGCGCCAGCAGCTGGACAGGGGAAACAGGCGAGCAGTACTTC.

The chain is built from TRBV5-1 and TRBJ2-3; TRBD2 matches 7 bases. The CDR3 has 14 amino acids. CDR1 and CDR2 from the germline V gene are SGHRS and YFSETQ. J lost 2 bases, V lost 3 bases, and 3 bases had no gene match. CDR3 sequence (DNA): TGCGCCAGCAGCTCGGGAGGTTACACAGATACGCAGTATTTT. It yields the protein CASSSGGYTDTQYF.

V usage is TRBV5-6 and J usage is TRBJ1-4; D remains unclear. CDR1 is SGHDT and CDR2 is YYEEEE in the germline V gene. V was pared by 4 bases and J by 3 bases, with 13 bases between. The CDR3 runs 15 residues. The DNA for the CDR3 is TGTGCCAGCAGCCCCGACGCGAGGCCTAATGAAAAACTGTTTTTT. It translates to CASSPDARPNEKLFF.